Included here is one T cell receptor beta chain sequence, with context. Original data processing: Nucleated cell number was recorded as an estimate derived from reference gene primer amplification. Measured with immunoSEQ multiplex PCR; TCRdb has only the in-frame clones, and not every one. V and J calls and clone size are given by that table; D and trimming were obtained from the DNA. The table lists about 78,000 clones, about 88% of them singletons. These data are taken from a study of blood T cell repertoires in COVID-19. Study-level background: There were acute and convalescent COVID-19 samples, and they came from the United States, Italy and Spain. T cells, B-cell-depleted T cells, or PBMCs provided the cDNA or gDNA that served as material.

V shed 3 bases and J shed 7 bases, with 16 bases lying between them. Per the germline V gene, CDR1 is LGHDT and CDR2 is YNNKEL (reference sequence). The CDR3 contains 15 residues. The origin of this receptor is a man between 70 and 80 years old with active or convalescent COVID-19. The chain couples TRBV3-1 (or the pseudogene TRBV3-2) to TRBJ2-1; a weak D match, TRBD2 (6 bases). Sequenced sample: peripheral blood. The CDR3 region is CASSHPFGAGNEQFF. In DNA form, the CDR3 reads TGTGCCAGCAGCCATCCCTTCGGGGCGGGAAATGAGCAGTTCTTC.